Listed below are T cell receptor beta chains from one sample, sequenced in a study of blood T cell repertoires in COVID-19. Produced via immunoSEQ multiplex PCR; TCRdb's table is partial and in-frame only. The sample shows roughly 220,000 clones, about nine tenths of them seen only once. Sequenced input: peripheral blood. Receptors were obtained from a man aged 30 to 39 who had recovered from COVID-19. Each CDR3 is given with its conserved first and last residue. Fields, in order: D gene, clone size, J gene, V gene, CDR3 protein, CDR3 DNA. A D gene is named only where the DNA matches it firmly. Clone size appears in some rows only: once, few, many, or a class for an expanded clone.

d_gene: NA
abundance: NA
j_gene: TRBJ2-7
v_gene: TRBV12-3/TRBV12-4
CDR3aa: CASSNSYEQYF
CDR3nt: TGTGCCAGCAGTAACAGCTACGAGCAGTACTTC

d_gene: NA
abundance: NA
j_gene: TRBJ1-1
v_gene: TRBV5-5
CDR3aa: CASSLTPGNTEAFF
CDR3nt: TGTGCCAGCAGCTTGACTCCGGGTAACACTGAAGCTTTCTTT

d_gene: NA
abundance: NA
j_gene: TRBJ1-1
v_gene: TRBV6-5
CDR3aa: CATKQGGSNTEAFF
CDR3nt: TGTGCCACCAAACAAGGAGGGTCGAACACTGAAGCTTTCTTT

d_gene: NA
abundance: NA
j_gene: TRBJ1-1
v_gene: TRBV6-5
CDR3aa: CASSYSTRETEAFF
CDR3nt: TGTGCCAGCAGTTACTCTACGAGAGAGACTGAAGCTTTCTTT

d_gene: NA
abundance: NA
j_gene: TRBJ1-2
v_gene: TRBV30
CDR3aa: CAWSVTGSDGYTF
CDR3nt: TGTGCCTGGAGTGTTACGGGATCGGATGGCTACACCTTC

d_gene: TRBD1
abundance: NA
j_gene: TRBJ2-7
v_gene: TRBV10-3
CDR3aa: CASLGQDPYEQYF
CDR3nt: TGTGCCTCTCTGGGACAGGACCCCTACGAGCAGTACTTC

d_gene: TRBD2
abundance: NA
j_gene: TRBJ2-1
v_gene: TRBV7-2
CDR3aa: CASSLPSTSGGASYNEQFF
CDR3nt: TGTGCCAGCAGCTTACCCTCAACTAGCGGGGGGGCATCCTACAATGAGCAGTTCTTC

d_gene: TRBD2
abundance: NA
j_gene: TRBJ2-1
v_gene: TRBV29-1
CDR3aa: CSVVGLAGSSYNEQFF
CDR3nt: TGCAGCGTTGTTGGGCTAGCGGGGAGCTCCTACAATGAGCAGTTCTTC

d_gene: TRBD1
abundance: NA
j_gene: TRBJ1-2
v_gene: TRBV7-9
CDR3aa: CASSLALLSGQGRGYTF
CDR3nt: TGTGCCAGCAGCTTAGCTTTGTTAAGCGGACAGGGTCGAGGCTACACCTTC

d_gene: TRBD2
abundance: NA
j_gene: TRBJ2-3
v_gene: TRBV3-1/TRBV3-2
CDR3aa: CASSQDQWASGGRDTQYF
CDR3nt: TGTGCCAGCAGCCAAGATCAGTGGGCTAGCGGGGGCAGGGATACGCAGTATTTT

d_gene: NA
abundance: NA
j_gene: TRBJ2-7
v_gene: TRBV10-3
CDR3aa: CAISETRVFTFGQYF
CDR3nt: TGTGCCATCAGTGAGACGAGGGTTTTTACGTTCGGGCAGTACTTC

d_gene: NA
abundance: NA
j_gene: TRBJ2-1
v_gene: TRBV4-1
CDR3aa: CASSGVRGRTYNEQFF
CDR3nt: TGCGCCAGCAGCGGAGTTAGAGGGAGAACTTACAATGAGCAGTTCTTC

d_gene: NA
abundance: NA
j_gene: TRBJ1-6
v_gene: TRBV6-1
CDR3aa: CASSEVDRSGAPLHF
CDR3nt: TGTGCCAGCAGTGAAGTAGACAGGTCCGGGGCACCCCTCCACTTT

d_gene: TRBD1
abundance: NA
j_gene: TRBJ2-4
v_gene: TRBV11-2
CDR3aa: CASSSRDSLAKNIQYF
CDR3nt: TGTGCCAGCAGCTCCAGGGACAGTCTAGCCAAAAACATTCAGTACTTC

d_gene: TRBD2
abundance: NA
j_gene: TRBJ2-3
v_gene: TRBV25-1
CDR3aa: CASSRYSGGTDTQYF
CDR3nt: TGTGCCAGCAGTAGATACAGCGGGGGGACAGATACGCAGTATTTT

d_gene: NA
abundance: NA
j_gene: TRBJ1-1
v_gene: TRBV5-6
CDR3aa: CASSLNRDSFF
CDR3nt: TGTGCCAGCAGCCTAAACAGGGATTCTTTCTTT

d_gene: TRBD2
abundance: NA
j_gene: TRBJ2-1
v_gene: TRBV2
CDR3aa: CASSEWEGTNTYNEQFF
CDR3nt: TGTGCCAGCAGTGAATGGGAGGGGACTAACACTTACAATGAGCAGTTCTTC

d_gene: NA
abundance: NA
j_gene: TRBJ2-7
v_gene: TRBV4-3
CDR3aa: CASSQERGSEQYF
CDR3nt: TGCGCCAGCAGCCAAGAAAGGGGGAGCGAGCAGTACTTC

d_gene: NA
abundance: NA
j_gene: TRBJ1-2
v_gene: TRBV7-9
CDR3aa: CASSLEGDRGYTF
CDR3nt: TGTGCCAGCAGCTTAGAAGGAGACAGGGGCTACACCTTC

d_gene: NA
abundance: NA
j_gene: TRBJ2-5
v_gene: TRBV5-4
CDR3aa: CASSKSLAAWETQYF
CDR3nt: TGTGCCAGCAGCAAATCATTAGCGGCCTGGGAGACCCAGTACTTC

d_gene: TRBD2
abundance: NA
j_gene: TRBJ2-3
v_gene: TRBV5-1
CDR3aa: CASSDLLAGVTTSQYF
CDR3nt: TGCGCCAGCAGCGACCTACTAGCGGGGGTAACGACCTCGCAGTATTTT

d_gene: TRBD2
abundance: NA
j_gene: TRBJ2-7
v_gene: TRBV6-2/TRBV6-3
CDR3aa: CASSNLAGTYEQYF
CDR3nt: TGTGCCAGCAGTAACCTAGCGGGTACCTACGAGCAGTACTTC

d_gene: NA
abundance: NA
j_gene: TRBJ1-4
v_gene: TRBV11-2
CDR3aa: CASSGRGSQEKLFF
CDR3nt: TGTGCCAGCAGTGGCAGGGGTTCTCAGGAAAAACTGTTTTTT

d_gene: TRBD1
abundance: NA
j_gene: TRBJ2-1
v_gene: TRBV6-5
CDR3aa: CASRGQGIRNEQFF
CDR3nt: TGTGCCAGCAGGGGACAGGGGATCCGCAATGAGCAGTTCTTC

d_gene: TRBD1
abundance: once
j_gene: TRBJ1-5
v_gene: TRBV3-1/TRBV3-2
CDR3aa: CASSDGQGSQPQHF
CDR3nt: TGTGCCAGCAGTGACGGACAGGGCAGTCAGCCCCAGCATTTT

d_gene: TRBD2
abundance: NA
j_gene: TRBJ2-3
v_gene: TRBV7-2
CDR3aa: CASSLEGTSGADTQYF
CDR3nt: TGTGCCAGCAGCTTAGAGGGGACTAGCGGGGCTGATACGCAGTATTTT

d_gene: TRBD1
abundance: NA
j_gene: TRBJ1-2
v_gene: TRBV15
CDR3aa: CATSRDFDRGYGYTF
CDR3nt: TGTGCCACCAGCAGAGACTTCGACAGGGGCTATGGCTACACCTTC

d_gene: TRBD1
abundance: once
j_gene: TRBJ2-1
v_gene: TRBV5-1
CDR3aa: CASSSRDRDLGEQFF
CDR3nt: TGCGCCAGCAGCTCCCGGGACAGGGACCTCGGGGAGCAGTTCTTC

d_gene: NA
abundance: NA
j_gene: TRBJ1-4
v_gene: TRBV12-3/TRBV12-4
CDR3aa: CASSLSANEKLFF
CDR3nt: TGTGCCAGCAGTCTTAGTGCAAATGAAAAACTGTTTTTT

d_gene: NA
abundance: once
j_gene: TRBJ1-2
v_gene: TRBV12-3/TRBV12-4
CDR3aa: CASRYQGIGGYTF
CDR3nt: TGTGCCAGCAGGTACCAGGGGATCGGAGGCTACACCTTC

d_gene: NA
abundance: NA
j_gene: TRBJ1-2
v_gene: TRBV27
CDR3aa: CASFFHLYGYTF
CDR3nt: TGTGCCAGCTTTTTCCACTTATATGGCTACACCTTC

d_gene: TRBD2
abundance: NA
j_gene: TRBJ2-7
v_gene: TRBV19
CDR3aa: CASVGTREGSYEQYF
CDR3nt: TGTGCCAGTGTAGGAACCAGGGAGGGATCCTACGAGCAGTACTTC

d_gene: NA
abundance: NA
j_gene: TRBJ1-1
v_gene: TRBV19
CDR3aa: CASKGGTEAFF
CDR3nt: TGTGCCAGTAAAGGAGGAACTGAAGCTTTCTTT

d_gene: NA
abundance: NA
j_gene: TRBJ1-4
v_gene: TRBV5-4
CDR3aa: CASSYRGARGEKLFF
CDR3nt: TGTGCCAGCAGCTATCGAGGGGCGAGGGGGGAAAAACTGTTTTTT

d_gene: NA
abundance: NA
j_gene: TRBJ2-1
v_gene: TRBV9
CDR3aa: CASSVSVIGHSTNEQFF
CDR3nt: TGTGCCAGCAGCGTGTCGGTAATAGGACACTCCACCAATGAGCAGTTCTTC

d_gene: TRBD1
abundance: NA
j_gene: TRBJ1-1
v_gene: TRBV30
CDR3aa: CAWSTWDRGQTNTEAFF
CDR3nt: TGTGCCTGGAGTACTTGGGACAGGGGGCAGACGAACACTGAAGCTTTCTTT

d_gene: NA
abundance: NA
j_gene: TRBJ1-4
v_gene: TRBV28
CDR3aa: CASSLSVEKLFF
CDR3nt: TGTGCCAGCAGTTTATCGGTGGAAAAACTGTTTTTT

d_gene: NA
abundance: NA
j_gene: TRBJ2-7
v_gene: TRBV24-1
CDR3aa: CATSDFGSYEQYF
CDR3nt: TGTGCCACCAGTGATTTCGGGTCCTACGAGCAGTACTTC

d_gene: NA
abundance: NA
j_gene: TRBJ2-2
v_gene: TRBV27
CDR3aa: CASSVYTGELFF
CDR3nt: TGTGCCAGCAGTGTCTACACCGGGGAGCTGTTTTTT

d_gene: TRBD1
abundance: NA
j_gene: TRBJ1-5
v_gene: TRBV6-5
CDR3aa: CASRTGVLDQPQHF
CDR3nt: TGTGCCAGCAGGACAGGGGTACTCGATCAGCCCCAGCATTTT

d_gene: NA
abundance: NA
j_gene: TRBJ2-6
v_gene: TRBV5-1
CDR3aa: CASSLSSSGANVLTF
CDR3nt: TGCGCCAGCAGCTTGTCTAGCTCTGGGGCCAACGTCCTGACTTTC